The following is a T cell receptor (beta chain) sequence with its context. The sample comes from a study of blood T cell repertoires in COVID-19. Recovered status applied to Cohort 3 donors who had two consecutive negative PCRs. It also applied to those with clearance or with symptom resolution. As originally analysed: How many nucleated cells were present was estimated from reference gene primer amplification. Libraries were prepared by immunoSEQ multiplex PCR; TCRdb keeps only in-frame clonotypes and omits some of them. That table furnishes V, J and clone size, whereas the DNA furnished D and trimming. This table holds about 320,000 clones, around 84% found once. Sequencing input: PBMCs or T cells enriched from blood (not recorded which). The TCR comes from a woman aged 18-29 years who had recovered from COVID-19.

The CDR3 DNA reads TGTGCCAGCACGGGGAGTATGAACACTGAAGCTTTCTTT. Its protein is CASTGSMNTEAFF. The rearrangement links TRBV2 to TRBJ1-1; no clear D gene. This CDR3 region has 13 residues. Trimming left V 7 bases short and J 0 bases short, with 9 bases between. Germline V gives CDR1 SNHLY, CDR2 FYNNEI.